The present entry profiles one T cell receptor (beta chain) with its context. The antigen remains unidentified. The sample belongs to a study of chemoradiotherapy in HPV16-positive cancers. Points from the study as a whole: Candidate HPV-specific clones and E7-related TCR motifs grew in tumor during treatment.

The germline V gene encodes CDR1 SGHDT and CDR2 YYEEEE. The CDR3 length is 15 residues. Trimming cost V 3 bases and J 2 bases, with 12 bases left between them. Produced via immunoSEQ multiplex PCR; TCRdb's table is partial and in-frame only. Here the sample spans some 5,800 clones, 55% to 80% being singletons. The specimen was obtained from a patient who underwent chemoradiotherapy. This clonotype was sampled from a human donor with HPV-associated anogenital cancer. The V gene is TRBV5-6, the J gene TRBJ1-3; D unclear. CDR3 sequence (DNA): TGTGCCAGCAGCTCCGGCTCGAGGGCTGGAAACACCATATATTTT. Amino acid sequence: CASSSGSRAGNTIYF. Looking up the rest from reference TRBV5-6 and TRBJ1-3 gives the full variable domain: DAGVTQSPTHLIKTRGQQVTLRCSPKSGHDTVSWYQQALGQGPQFIFQYYEEEERQRGNFPDRFSGHQFPNYSSELNVNALLLGDSALYLCASSSGSRAGNTIYFGEGSWLTVV.